Below, 5 T cell receptor beta chains from the same sample are listed, as sequenced in a study of blood T cell repertoires in COVID-19. TCRdb's table, derived via immunoSEQ multiplex PCR, lists solely in-frame clones and lacks some. The sample has 60,000 to 80,000 clones; 84% are singletons. The sequencing sample was made of peripheral blood. The receptors shown here come from a man in his forties or fifties with active COVID-19.

V and J are TRBV7-9 and TRBJ2-1; 7 bases are a match to TRBD2. This CDR3 comprises 19 residues. Germline V lookup: CDR1 SEHNR, CDR2 FQNEAQ (reference sequence). After removal of 5 bases from V and 0 bases from J, the junction contained 16 bases not matched to a gene. This CDR3 is CASSPGTSAYTSSYNEQFF. The CDR3 DNA sequence: TGTGCCAGCAGCCCGGGAACTAGCGCATATACGAGCTCCTACAATGAGCAGTTCTTC.

There are a few counts of this clone. This chain uses TRBV7-9 with TRBJ1-5; tentatively, D is TRBD1 (6 bases). This CDR3 has 14 residues. Germline CDR1 SEHNR, CDR2 FQNEAQ (reference sequence). V lost 3 bases and J lost 3, with 9 bases in between. The CDR3 region is CASSFTGNNQPQHF. The CDR3 nucleotides read TGTGCCAGCAGCTTTACAGGGAACAATCAGCCCCAGCATTTT.

The chain couples TRBV24-1 to TRBJ1-1, with D unclear. Germline CDR1 is KGHDR and CDR2 is SFDVKD. This CDR3 is 13 amino acids long. Between the trimmed V and J ends, which lost 7 bases and 6 bases, there was a span of 14 bases. This CDR3 reads CATSSSGSPEAFF. CDR3 DNA sequence: TGTGCCACCAGCTCTTCGGGAAGCCCTGAAGCTTTCTTT.

V and J are TRBV5-1 and TRBJ1-1; D might be TRBD1 (5 bases). The ends were cut back, 4 bases at V and 6 bases at J, with 13 bases in the middle. From germline, CDR1 is SGHRS and CDR2 YFSETQ. The CDR3 contains 13 residues. This CDR3 is CASSRLGVPEAFF. CDR3 coding DNA: TGCGCCAGCAGCCGATTAGGGGTCCCTGAAGCTTTCTTT.

The DNA for the CDR3 is TGTGCCAGCAGCCGCGGACTAGCGGGGGAAGGACCTTCCTACAATGAGCAGTTCTTC. This encodes CASSRGLAGEGPSYNEQFF. The chain has TRBV7-8 and TRBJ2-1; 13 nucleotides agree with TRBD2. The V gene end was trimmed by 5 bases and the J gene end by 1 base; junction bases not matched to a gene: 11. Germline V gives CDR1 SGHVS, CDR2 FQNEAQ. The CDR3 spans 19 residues. Full variable domain (rest looked up from reference TRBV7-8 and TRBJ2-1): GAGVSQSPRYKVAKRGQDVALRCDPISGHVSLFWYQQALGQGPEFLTYFQNEAQLDKSGLPSDRFFAERPEGSVSTLKIQRTQQEDSAVYLCASSRGLAGEGPSYNEQFFGPGTRLTVL.